A selection of T cell receptor beta chains follows, all from one sample in a study of cytomegalovirus exposure and HLA in healthy donors. Profiled with immunoSEQ multiplex PCR; TCRdb holds only in-frame clones, not every one. The table includes around 150,000 clones, around four fifths detected once. The sample was PBMCs. These receptors were obtained from a man aged 18 to 30 in good health and CMV-seropositive. Each CDR3 is given with its conserved first and last residue.

j_gene: TRBJ2-7; v_gene: TRBV28; len: 12; CDR3aa: CASSSGAYEQYF
j_gene: TRBJ2-7; v_gene: TRBV7-2; len: 15; CDR3aa: CASSPQRTSSYEQYF
j_gene: TRBJ2-1; v_gene: TRBV4-1; len: 16; CDR3aa: CASRSGVAGNDNEQFF
j_gene: TRBJ2-7; v_gene: TRBV11-2; len: 18; CDR3aa: CASSLGYGTGRNVYEQYF
j_gene: TRBJ2-3; v_gene: TRBV2; len: 14; CDR3aa: CASSLAGPTDTQYF
j_gene: TRBJ1-2; v_gene: TRBV19; len: 15; CDR3aa: CASSTHRGIDYGYTF
j_gene: TRBJ1-1; v_gene: TRBV10-2; len: 13; CDR3aa: CASNWGVNTEAFF
j_gene: TRBJ1-4; v_gene: TRBV5-1; len: 16; CDR3aa: CASSFSGGAYNEKLFF
j_gene: TRBJ2-3; v_gene: TRBV9; len: 16; CDR3aa: CASSVVYGGAADTQYF
j_gene: TRBJ1-3; v_gene: TRBV29-1; len: 15; CDR3aa: CSVEDADREGNTIYF
j_gene: TRBJ1-2; v_gene: TRBV15; len: 13; CDR3aa: CATQPGDRAGYTF
j_gene: TRBJ1-4; v_gene: TRBV21-1; len: 15; CDR3aa: CASSKGGDRAEKLFF
j_gene: TRBJ2-7; v_gene: TRBV7-8; len: 12; CDR3aa: CASSSTDYEQYF
j_gene: TRBJ2-1; v_gene: TRBV6-5; len: 16; CDR3aa: CASSYSSSGATNEQFF
j_gene: TRBJ2-7; v_gene: TRBV6-6; len: 15; CDR3aa: CASSYVGQASYEQYF
j_gene: TRBJ1-2; v_gene: TRBV5-1; len: 13; CDR3aa: CASSGTGLYGYTF
j_gene: TRBJ2-1; v_gene: TRBV7-6; len: 12; CDR3aa: CASSFPSNEQFF
j_gene: TRBJ1-5; v_gene: TRBV18; len: 12; CDR3aa: CASSGSNQPQHF
j_gene: TRBJ2-7; v_gene: TRBV11-2; len: 14; CDR3aa: CASSLGQGGYEQYF
j_gene: TRBJ2-7; v_gene: TRBV27; len: 16; CDR3aa: CASSLGRGTEYYEQYF
j_gene: TRBJ1-5; v_gene: TRBV2; len: 14; CDR3aa: CASAVTFSNQPQHF
j_gene: TRBJ1-1; v_gene: TRBV5-6; len: 14; CDR3aa: CASSLGPGSTEAFF
j_gene: TRBJ2-7; v_gene: TRBV4-2; len: 17; CDR3aa: CASSQDISGRPSYEQYF
j_gene: TRBJ2-5; v_gene: TRBV7-9; len: 14; CDR3aa: CASSLAQGGETQYF
j_gene: TRBJ2-7; v_gene: TRBV2; len: 17; CDR3aa: CASRGGTSGGKSYEQYF
j_gene: NA; v_gene: TRBV4-1; len: 15; CDR3aa: CASSLGLGTPDEQYF
j_gene: TRBJ2-3; v_gene: TRBV4-2; len: 20; CDR3aa: CASSQGQGIAGGPGTDTQYF
j_gene: TRBJ1-1; v_gene: TRBV6-5; len: 15; CDR3aa: CASSYSGQFNTEAFF
j_gene: TRBJ2-7; v_gene: TRBV27; len: 14; CDR3aa: CASSWGGRNYEQYF
j_gene: TRBJ2-1; v_gene: TRBV27; len: 18; CDR3aa: CASSPTPRLAFSYNEQFF
j_gene: TRBJ1-1; v_gene: TRBV21-1; len: 16; CDR3aa: CASLPDGQGANTEAFF
j_gene: TRBJ2-3; v_gene: TRBV18; len: 18; CDR3aa: CASSPRQWTSGRTDTQYF
j_gene: TRBJ1-1; v_gene: TRBV4-2; len: 16; CDR3aa: CASSPALQGGYTEAFF
j_gene: TRBJ2-1; v_gene: TRBV7-9; len: 16; CDR3aa: CASNAKTGTSLNEQFF
j_gene: TRBJ2-1; v_gene: TRBV10-3; len: 13; CDR3aa: CAIRGGVYNEQFF
j_gene: TRBJ2-1; v_gene: TRBV27; len: 15; CDR3aa: CASKQASGVNNEQFF
j_gene: TRBJ2-1; v_gene: TRBV5-1; len: 15; CDR3aa: CASSVTSGRASEQFF
j_gene: TRBJ1-1; v_gene: TRBV20-1; len: 11; CDR3aa: CSVGRGIEAFF
j_gene: TRBJ2-3; v_gene: TRBV4-1; len: 14; CDR3aa: CASSQGLGTDTQYF
j_gene: TRBJ1-1; v_gene: TRBV7-2; len: 17; CDR3aa: CASSLARAWEMNTEAFF
j_gene: TRBJ1-1; v_gene: TRBV12-5; len: 16; CDR3aa: CASGQDRDRTFGGAFF
j_gene: TRBJ1-2; v_gene: TRBV19; len: 14; CDR3aa: CASRYEGAGYGYTF
j_gene: TRBJ1-1; v_gene: TRBV28; len: 12; CDR3aa: CANPTQGTEAFF
j_gene: TRBJ2-1; v_gene: TRBV4-2; len: 16; CDR3aa: CASSQAPGLGAEEQFF
j_gene: TRBJ2-5; v_gene: TRBV7-9; len: 17; CDR3aa: CASSLTHNVGAGETQYF
j_gene: TRBJ2-1; v_gene: TRBV14; len: 15; CDR3aa: CASSQVQPIGDEQFF
j_gene: TRBJ2-2; v_gene: TRBV29-1; len: 14; CDR3aa: CSVRDSGNTGELFF
j_gene: TRBJ2-1; v_gene: TRBV5-4; len: 12; CDR3aa: CANGERAGEQFF
j_gene: TRBJ2-3; v_gene: TRBV15; len: 14; CDR3aa: CATSRPTGFYTQYF
j_gene: TRBJ1-3; v_gene: TRBV10-1; len: 13; CDR3aa: CASRQGPGNTIYF
j_gene: TRBJ2-1; v_gene: TRBV5-4; len: 17; CDR3aa: CASSLTSGRWLYNEQFF
j_gene: TRBJ1-1; v_gene: TRBV6-6; len: 13; CDR3aa: CASSPLPGAEAFF
j_gene: TRBJ2-3; v_gene: TRBV7-9; len: 16; CDR3aa: CASSLQEGPSTDTQYF
j_gene: TRBJ1-1; v_gene: TRBV5-8; len: 16; CDR3aa: CASSPGTGALRTEAFF
j_gene: TRBJ2-7; v_gene: TRBV28; len: 17; CDR3aa: CASSLRMAGAPEGEQYF